These T cell receptor beta chains were read from a single sample in a study of PD-1 blockade in classical Hodgkin lymphoma. Libraries were prepared by immunoSEQ multiplex PCR; TCRdb keeps only in-frame clonotypes and omits some of them. The profile shows 15,000 or so clones, about 90% of them singletons. The specimen sequenced was CD8+ T cells from blood. The receptors here all came from a human donor with classical Hodgkin lymphoma. Both conserved end residues are part of each CDR3. A D gene is named only where the DNA matches it firmly. A row's size may be missing; if present it is once, few, many or a size class.

J | V | D | size | CDR3 | DNA
TRBJ2-7 | TRBV27 | TRBD2 | - | CASSAWGGQQEQYF | TGTGCCAGCAGCGCCTGGGGAGGGCAGCAGGAGCAGTACTTC
TRBJ2-3 | TRBV5-4 | TRBD2 | - | CATGGAGAPQYF | TGTGCCACGGGGGGAGCGGGAGCACCGCAGTATTTT
TRBJ2-5 | TRBV11-2 | TRBD1 | - | CASSLVAGTGEETQYF | TGTGCCAGCAGCTTAGTGGCCGGGACAGGGGAGGAGACCCAGTACTTC
TRBJ2-7 | TRBV29-1 | TRBD1 | - | CSALDRGGREQYF | TGCAGCGCACTGGACAGGGGAGGCCGCGAGCAGTACTTC
TRBJ2-4 | TRBV29-1 | - | - | CSVVEGDSKNIQYF | TGCAGCGTTGTAGAGGGGGATTCCAAAAACATTCAGTACTTC
TRBJ1-2 | TRBV4-1 | TRBD1 | - | CASSHPADRANYGYTF | TGCGCCAGCAGCCACCCGGCAGACAGGGCTAACTATGGCTACACCTTC
TRBJ1-1 | TRBV6-6 | - | - | CASSYWDPGGTEAFF | TGTGCCAGCAGTTACTGGGACCCGGGAGGCACTGAAGCTTTCTTT
TRBJ1-1 | TRBV9 | - | few | CASSPSGGTEAFF | TGTGCCAGCAGCCCCTCGGGGGGCACTGAAGCTTTCTTT
TRBJ2-1 | TRBV2 | - | once | CARRGIWGDAGNEQFF | TGTGCCAGGAGGGGTATTTGGGGGGATGCAGGCAATGAGCAGTTCTTC
TRBJ2-2 | TRBV9 | - | - | CASTGSTGELFF | TGTGCCAGCACAGGGAGCACCGGGGAGCTGTTTTTT
TRBJ1-5 | TRBV27 | - | - | CASSFLTSQGIGNQPQHF | TGTGCCAGCAGTTTCCTTACCTCACAGGGAATCGGCAATCAGCCCCAGCATTTT
TRBJ2-7 | TRBV27 | - | - | CASSLSETSASYEQYF | TGTGCCAGCAGTTTAAGTGAGACCAGCGCATCCTACGAGCAGTACTTC
TRBJ2-1 | TRBV7-6 | TRBD2 | - | CASSSSGSYEQFF | TGTGCCAGCAGCTCGAGCGGGAGCTATGAGCAGTTCTTC
TRBJ2-1 | TRBV7-8 | TRBD2 | - | CASSLPGLAGGTVRSSYNEQFF | TGTGCCAGCAGCCTCCCGGGACTAGCGGGAGGCACCGTGCGAAGCTCCTACAATGAGCAGTTCTTC
TRBJ1-1 | TRBV2 | - | - | CASRRMNTEAFF | TGTGCCAGCAGAAGGATGAACACTGAAGCTTTCTTT
TRBJ2-7 | TRBV27 | TRBD1 | - | CASREPGQGPGGEQYF | TGTGCCAGCAGGGAGCCGGGACAGGGGCCCGGGGGCGAGCAGTACTTC
TRBJ1-5 | TRBV7-1 | - | - | CASSSTQAGYQPQHF | TGTGCCAGCAGCTCGACCCAGGCAGGGTATCAGCCCCAGCATTTT
TRBJ2-7 | TRBV29-1 | - | - | CSVEPSDTYEQYF | TGCAGCGTTGAGCCTAGCGACACCTACGAGCAGTACTTC
TRBJ2-1 | TRBV5-6 | TRBD2 | - | CASSYGTTQGEQFF | TGTGCCAGCAGCTACGGGACTACCCAGGGTGAGCAGTTCTTC
TRBJ2-5 | TRBV5-5 | - | once | CASSLGADQETQYF | TGTGCCAGCAGCTTAGGAGCGGACCAAGAGACCCAGTACTTC
TRBJ2-2 | TRBV7-8 | - | - | CASSSWWTGNTANTGELFF | TGTGCCAGCAGCTCTTGGTGGACTGGTAATACCGCGAACACCGGGGAGCTGTTTTTT
TRBJ1-5 | TRBV19 | TRBD1 | - | CASRPGQDFLSNQPQHF | TGTGCCAGTAGGCCGGGACAGGACTTTCTAAGCAATCAGCCCCAGCATTTT
TRBJ1-2 | TRBV7-9 | TRBD1 | - | CASSSGQGYGYTF | TGTGCCAGCAGCTCGGGACAGGGCTATGGCTACACCTTC
TRBJ2-5 | TRBV19 | - | - | CASSTGLATGETQYF | TGTGCCAGTAGTACGGGACTTGCAACAGGGGAGACCCAGTACTTC
TRBJ2-7 | TRBV19 | - | - | CASSWTDSYEQYF | TGTGCCAGTAGTTGGACGGACTCCTACGAGCAGTACTTC
TRBJ1-1 | TRBV2 | - | - | CASSEFYRENTEAFF | TGTGCCAGCAGTGAGTTTTACAGGGAGAACACTGAAGCTTTCTTT
TRBJ2-1 | TRBV28 | TRBD1 | - | CASSAEGQLYNEQFF | TGTGCCAGCAGTGCTGAGGGACAGCTCTACAATGAGCAGTTCTTC
TRBJ2-3 | TRBV9 | - | - | CASSVAGQGRDTQYF | TGTGCCAGCAGCGTAGCCGGGCAGGGGAGAGATACGCAGTATTTT
TRBJ1-1 | TRBV28 | TRBD1 | - | CATLRGTGLMNTEAFF | TGTGCCACTCTACGAGGGACAGGACTCATGAACACTGAAGCTTTCTTT
TRBJ2-3 | TRBV9 | TRBD2 | - | CASSSRLAGSSTDTQYF | TGTGCCAGCAGCTCGAGACTAGCGGGTAGTAGCACAGATACGCAGTATTTT
TRBJ1-1 | TRBV7-3 | - | - | CASSLIRQQNTEAFF | TGTGCCAGCAGCTTAATCCGACAGCAGAACACTGAAGCTTTCTTT
TRBJ2-1 | TRBV7-6 | - | - | CASSLERDRNEQFF | TGTGCCAGCAGCTTAGAAAGGGACCGCAATGAGCAGTTCTTC
TRBJ1-1 | TRBV2 | - | - | CASSEGRATEAFF | TGTGCCAGCAGTGAAGGACGGGCCACTGAAGCTTTCTTT
TRBJ1-2 | TRBV27 | - | - | CASSWAPNYGYTF | TGTGCCAGCAGTTGGGCACCTAACTATGGCTACACCTTC
TRBJ2-1 | TRBV9 | - | once | CASSLHYRDYEQFF | TGTGCCAGCAGCCTCCACTACAGGGACTATGAGCAGTTCTTC
TRBJ2-7 | TRBV28 | TRBD2 | - | CASSLFPRLAGEFYEQYF | TGTGCCAGCAGTTTATTCCCTAGACTAGCGGGAGAGTTCTACGAGCAGTACTTC
TRBJ2-6 | TRBV7-8 | - | once | CASSFAAGPYSGANVLTF | TGTGCCAGCAGCTTCGCAGCAGGACCCTACTCTGGGGCCAACGTCCTGACTTTC
TRBJ1-2 | TRBV6-6 | TRBD1 | - | CASSLYRGGDGYTF | TGTGCCAGCAGTTTATACAGGGGCGGAGATGGCTACACCTTC
TRBJ1-2 | TRBV5-1 | TRBD1 | - | CASSLEQGVGGYTF | TGCGCCAGCAGCTTGGAACAGGGGGTGGGTGGCTACACCTTC
TRBJ2-1 | TRBV19 | - | - | CASEPSNSPNEQFF | TGTGCCAGTGAGCCCTCAAATAGCCCAAATGAGCAGTTCTTC